This T cell receptor beta chain emerged from a study of blood T cell repertoires in COVID-19. Study background: Donors in the United States, Italy and Spain gave samples during acute or convalescent COVID-19.

Residents of about two dozen US areas, aged about 18 to 95 years, made up the participants. The repertoire was sequenced with immunoSEQ multiplex PCR; TCRdb's copy has only in-frame clones and lacks some. The profile shows about 140,000 clones, about four fifths of them singletons. The CDR3 is 15 amino acids. The germline V and J ends were trimmed by 0 bases and 0 bases, with 10 bases remaining between them. Germline V lookup: CDR1 SGDLS, CDR2 YYNGEE. The TCR originated in a woman between 18 and 29 years old who had been exposed to COVID-19. The sample comprised PBMCs or T cells enriched from blood (not recorded which). The rearrangement uses TRBV9 and TRBJ2-7; perhaps TRBD1 as D (5 bases). The chain's CDR3 is CASSVGGRDSYEQYF. The CDR3 region has the DNA TGTGCCAGCAGCGTAGGAGGCAGGGACTCCTACGAGCAGTACTTC.